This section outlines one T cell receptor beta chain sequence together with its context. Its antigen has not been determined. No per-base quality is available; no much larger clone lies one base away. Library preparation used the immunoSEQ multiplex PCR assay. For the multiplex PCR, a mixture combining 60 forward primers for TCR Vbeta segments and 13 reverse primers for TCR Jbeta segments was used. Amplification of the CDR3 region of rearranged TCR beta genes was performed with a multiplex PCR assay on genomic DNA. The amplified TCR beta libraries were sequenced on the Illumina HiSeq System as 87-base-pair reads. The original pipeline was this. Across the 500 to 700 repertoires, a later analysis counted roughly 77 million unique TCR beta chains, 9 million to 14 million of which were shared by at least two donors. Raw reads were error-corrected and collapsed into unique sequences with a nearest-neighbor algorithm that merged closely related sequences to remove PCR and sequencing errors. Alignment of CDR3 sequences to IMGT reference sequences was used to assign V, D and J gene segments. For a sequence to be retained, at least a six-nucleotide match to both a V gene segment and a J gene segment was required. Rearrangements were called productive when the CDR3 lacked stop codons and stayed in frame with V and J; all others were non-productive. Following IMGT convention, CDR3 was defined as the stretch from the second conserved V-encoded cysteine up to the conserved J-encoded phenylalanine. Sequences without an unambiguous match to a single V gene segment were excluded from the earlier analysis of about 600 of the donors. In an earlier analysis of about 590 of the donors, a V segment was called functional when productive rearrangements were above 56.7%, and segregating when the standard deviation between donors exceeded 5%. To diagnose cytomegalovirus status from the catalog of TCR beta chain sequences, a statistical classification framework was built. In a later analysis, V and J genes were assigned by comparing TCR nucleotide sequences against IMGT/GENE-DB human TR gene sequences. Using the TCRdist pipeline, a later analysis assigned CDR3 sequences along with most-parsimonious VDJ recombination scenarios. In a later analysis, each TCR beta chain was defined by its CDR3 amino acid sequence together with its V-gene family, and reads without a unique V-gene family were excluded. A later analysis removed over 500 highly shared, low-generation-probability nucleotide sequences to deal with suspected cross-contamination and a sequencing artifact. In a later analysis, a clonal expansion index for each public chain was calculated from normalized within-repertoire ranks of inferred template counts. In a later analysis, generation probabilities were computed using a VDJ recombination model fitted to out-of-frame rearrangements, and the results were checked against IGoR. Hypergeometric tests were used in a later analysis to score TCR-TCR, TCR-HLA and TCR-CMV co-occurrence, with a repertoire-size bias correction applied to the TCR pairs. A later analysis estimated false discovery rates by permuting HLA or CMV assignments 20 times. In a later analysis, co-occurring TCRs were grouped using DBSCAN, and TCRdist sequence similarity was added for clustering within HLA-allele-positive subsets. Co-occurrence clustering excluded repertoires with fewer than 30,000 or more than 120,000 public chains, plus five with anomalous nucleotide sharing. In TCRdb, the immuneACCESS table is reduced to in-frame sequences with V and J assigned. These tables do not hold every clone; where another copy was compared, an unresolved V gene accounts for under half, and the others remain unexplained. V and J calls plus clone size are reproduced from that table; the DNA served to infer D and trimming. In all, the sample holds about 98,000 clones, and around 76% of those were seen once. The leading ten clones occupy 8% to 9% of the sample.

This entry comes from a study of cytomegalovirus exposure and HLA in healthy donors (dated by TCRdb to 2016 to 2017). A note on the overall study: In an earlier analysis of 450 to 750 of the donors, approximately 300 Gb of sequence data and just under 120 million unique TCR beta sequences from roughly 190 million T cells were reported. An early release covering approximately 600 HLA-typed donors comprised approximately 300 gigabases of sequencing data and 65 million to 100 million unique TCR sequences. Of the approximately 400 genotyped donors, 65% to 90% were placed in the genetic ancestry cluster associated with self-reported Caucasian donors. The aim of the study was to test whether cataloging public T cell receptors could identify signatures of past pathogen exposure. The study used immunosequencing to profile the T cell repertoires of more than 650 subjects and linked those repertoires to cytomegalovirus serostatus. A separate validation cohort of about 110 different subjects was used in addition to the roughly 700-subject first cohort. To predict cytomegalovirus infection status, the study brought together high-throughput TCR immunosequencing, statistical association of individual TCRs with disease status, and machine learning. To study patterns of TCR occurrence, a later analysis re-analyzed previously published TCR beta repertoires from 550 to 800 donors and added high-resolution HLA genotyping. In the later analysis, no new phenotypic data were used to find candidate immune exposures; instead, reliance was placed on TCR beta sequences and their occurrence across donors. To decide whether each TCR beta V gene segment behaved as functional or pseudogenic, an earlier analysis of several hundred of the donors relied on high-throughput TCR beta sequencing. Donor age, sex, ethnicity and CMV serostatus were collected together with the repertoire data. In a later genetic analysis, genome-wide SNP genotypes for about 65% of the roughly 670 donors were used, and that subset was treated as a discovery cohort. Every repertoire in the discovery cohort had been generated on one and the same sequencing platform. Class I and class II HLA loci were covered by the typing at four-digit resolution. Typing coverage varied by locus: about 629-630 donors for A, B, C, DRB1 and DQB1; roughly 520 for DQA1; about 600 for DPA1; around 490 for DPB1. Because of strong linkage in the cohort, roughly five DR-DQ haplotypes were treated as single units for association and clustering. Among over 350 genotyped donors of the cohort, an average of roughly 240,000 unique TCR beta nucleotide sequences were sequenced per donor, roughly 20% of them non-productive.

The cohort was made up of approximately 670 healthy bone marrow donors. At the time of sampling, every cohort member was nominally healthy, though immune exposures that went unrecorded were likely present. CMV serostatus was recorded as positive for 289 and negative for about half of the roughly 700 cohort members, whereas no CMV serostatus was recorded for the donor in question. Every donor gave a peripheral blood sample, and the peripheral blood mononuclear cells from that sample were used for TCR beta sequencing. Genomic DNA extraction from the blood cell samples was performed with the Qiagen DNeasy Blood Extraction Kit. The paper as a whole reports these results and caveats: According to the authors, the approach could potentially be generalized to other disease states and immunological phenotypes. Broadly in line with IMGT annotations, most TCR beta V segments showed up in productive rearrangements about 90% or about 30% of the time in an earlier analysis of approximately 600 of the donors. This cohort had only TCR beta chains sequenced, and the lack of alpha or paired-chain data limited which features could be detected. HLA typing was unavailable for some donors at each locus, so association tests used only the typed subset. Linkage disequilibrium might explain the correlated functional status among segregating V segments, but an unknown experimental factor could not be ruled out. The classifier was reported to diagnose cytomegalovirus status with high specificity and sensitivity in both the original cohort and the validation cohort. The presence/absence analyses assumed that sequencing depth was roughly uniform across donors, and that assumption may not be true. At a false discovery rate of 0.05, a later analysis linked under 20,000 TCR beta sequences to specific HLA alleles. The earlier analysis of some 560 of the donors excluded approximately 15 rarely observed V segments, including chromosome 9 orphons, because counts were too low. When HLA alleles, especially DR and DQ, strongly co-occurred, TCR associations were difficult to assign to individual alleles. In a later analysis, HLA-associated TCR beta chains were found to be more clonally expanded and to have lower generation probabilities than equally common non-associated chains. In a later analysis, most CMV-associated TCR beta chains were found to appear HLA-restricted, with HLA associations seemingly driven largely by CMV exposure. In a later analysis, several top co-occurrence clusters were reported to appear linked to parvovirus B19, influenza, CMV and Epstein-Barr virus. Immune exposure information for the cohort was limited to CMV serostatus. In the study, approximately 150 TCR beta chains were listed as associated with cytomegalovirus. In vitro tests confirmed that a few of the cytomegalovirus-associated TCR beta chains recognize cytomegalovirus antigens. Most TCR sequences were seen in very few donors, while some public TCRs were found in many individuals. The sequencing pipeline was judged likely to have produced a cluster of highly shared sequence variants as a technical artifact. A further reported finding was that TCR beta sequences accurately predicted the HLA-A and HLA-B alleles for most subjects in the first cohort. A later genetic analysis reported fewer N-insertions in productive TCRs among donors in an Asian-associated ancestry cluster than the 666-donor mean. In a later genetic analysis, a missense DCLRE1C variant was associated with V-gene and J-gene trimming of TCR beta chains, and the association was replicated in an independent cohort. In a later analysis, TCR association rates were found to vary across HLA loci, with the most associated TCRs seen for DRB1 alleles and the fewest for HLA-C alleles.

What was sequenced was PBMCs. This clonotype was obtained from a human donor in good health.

The sequenced DNA: TGTGCCAGTAGTGTAGGGACAGGGAGGCCCGACACTGAAGCTTTCTTT. This yields the protein CASSVGTGRPDTEAFF. The chain was built from TRBV19 and TRBJ1-1; TRBD1 lines up with 9 middle nucleotides. The germline V gene (reference sequence) gives CDR1 as LNHDA and CDR2 as SQIVND. V and J are trimmed by 5 bases and 3 bases, and the gene matches miss 10 bases of the junction. The CDR3 measures 16 amino acids from cysteine to phenylalanine. Left in the record is the CDR3 DNA by itself, 48 bases read in frame from the first base.